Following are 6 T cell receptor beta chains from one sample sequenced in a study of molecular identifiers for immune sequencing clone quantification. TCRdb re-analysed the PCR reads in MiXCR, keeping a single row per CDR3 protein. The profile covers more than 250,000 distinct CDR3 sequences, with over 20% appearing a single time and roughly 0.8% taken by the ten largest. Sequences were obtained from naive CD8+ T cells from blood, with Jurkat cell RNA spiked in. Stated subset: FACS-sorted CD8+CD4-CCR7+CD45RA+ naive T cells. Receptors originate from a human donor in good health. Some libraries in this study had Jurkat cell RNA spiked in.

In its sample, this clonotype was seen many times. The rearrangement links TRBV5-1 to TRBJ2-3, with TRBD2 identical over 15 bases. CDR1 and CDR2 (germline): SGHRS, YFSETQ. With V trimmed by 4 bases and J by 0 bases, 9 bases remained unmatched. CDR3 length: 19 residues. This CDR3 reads CASSRGLAGGGGSTDTQYF. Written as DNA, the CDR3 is TGCGCCAGCAGCAGGGGACTAGCGGGAGGCGGTGGTAGCACAGATACGCAGTATTTT. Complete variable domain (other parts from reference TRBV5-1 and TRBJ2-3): KAGVTQTPRYLIKTRGQQVTLSCSPISGHRSVSWYQQTPGQGLQFLFEYFSETQRNKGNFPGRFSGRQFSNSRSEMNVSTLELGDSALYLCASSRGLAGGGGSTDTQYFGPGTRLTVL.

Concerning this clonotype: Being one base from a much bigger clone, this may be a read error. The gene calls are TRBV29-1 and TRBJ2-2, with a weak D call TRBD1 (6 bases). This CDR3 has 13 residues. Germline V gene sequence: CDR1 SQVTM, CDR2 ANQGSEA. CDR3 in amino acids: CSVDAGDTGKLFF. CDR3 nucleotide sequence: TGCAGCGTTGATGCAGGGGACACCGGGAAGCTGTTTTTT.

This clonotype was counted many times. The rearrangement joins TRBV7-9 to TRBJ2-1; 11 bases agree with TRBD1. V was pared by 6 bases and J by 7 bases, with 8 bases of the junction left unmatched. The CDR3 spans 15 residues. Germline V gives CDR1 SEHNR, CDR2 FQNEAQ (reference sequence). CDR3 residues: CASSYGQGAFNEQFF. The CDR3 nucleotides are TGTGCCAGCAGTTACGGACAGGGGGCGTTTAATGAGCAGTTCTTC.

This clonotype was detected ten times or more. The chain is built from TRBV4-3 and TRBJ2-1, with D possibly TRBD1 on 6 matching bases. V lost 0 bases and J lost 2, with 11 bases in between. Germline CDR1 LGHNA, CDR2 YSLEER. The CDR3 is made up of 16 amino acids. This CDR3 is CASSQDPTGPYNEQFF. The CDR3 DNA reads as TGCGCCAGCAGCCAAGATCCAACAGGGCCCTACAATGAGCAGTTCTTC.

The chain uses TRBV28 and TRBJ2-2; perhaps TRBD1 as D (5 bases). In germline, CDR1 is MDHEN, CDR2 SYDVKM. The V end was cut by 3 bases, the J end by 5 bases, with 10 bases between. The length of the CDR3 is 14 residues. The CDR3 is CASSFRAWTGELFF. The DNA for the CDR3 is TGTGCCAGCAGTTTCAGGGCTTGGACCGGGGAGCTGTTTTTT.

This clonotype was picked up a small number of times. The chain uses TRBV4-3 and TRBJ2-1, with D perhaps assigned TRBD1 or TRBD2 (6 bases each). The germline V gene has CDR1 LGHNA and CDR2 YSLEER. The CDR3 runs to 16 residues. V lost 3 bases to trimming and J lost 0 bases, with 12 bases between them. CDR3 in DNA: TGCGCCAGCAGCCAGACCACGGGGGCCTCCTACAATGAGCAGTTCTTC. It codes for CASSQTTGASYNEQFF.